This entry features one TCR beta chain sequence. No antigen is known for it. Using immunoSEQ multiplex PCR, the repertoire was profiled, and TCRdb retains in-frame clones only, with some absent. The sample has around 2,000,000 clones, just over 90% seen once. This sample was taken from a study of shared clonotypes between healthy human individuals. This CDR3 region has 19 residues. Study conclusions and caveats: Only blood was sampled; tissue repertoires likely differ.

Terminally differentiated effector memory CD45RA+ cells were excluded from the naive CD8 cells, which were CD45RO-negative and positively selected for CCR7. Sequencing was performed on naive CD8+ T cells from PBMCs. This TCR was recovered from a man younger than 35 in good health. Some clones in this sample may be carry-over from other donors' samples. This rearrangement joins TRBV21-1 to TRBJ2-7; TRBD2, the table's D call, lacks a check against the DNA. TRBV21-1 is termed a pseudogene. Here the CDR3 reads CASSKERGVVREGRHEQYF. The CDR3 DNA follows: TGTGCCAGCAGCAAAGAAAGGGGGGTAGTGCGGGAGGGCCGGCACGAGCAGTACTTC.